These T cell receptor beta chains were read from a single sample in a study of T cell changes during pregnancy in multiple sclerosis. The assay was immunoSEQ multiplex PCR, and TCRdb's table has in-frame clones only and misses some. The repertoire consists of around 71,000 clones, with around 92% occurring once and the leading ten covering 1.4% to 1.5%. The sequencing used peripheral blood, collected after pregnancy. These receptors originate from a female donor with multiple sclerosis, enrolled in a pregnancy study. Both conserved end residues are part of each CDR3. A D gene is named only where the DNA matches it firmly. Clone size appears in some rows only: once, few, many, or a class for an expanded clone.

v_gene	j_gene	d_gene	abundance	CDR3aa	CDR3nt
TRBV7-9	TRBJ2-7	TRBD1	.	CASSFGTGTYEQYF	TGTGCCAGCAGCTTCGGGACAGGGACTTACGAGCAGTACTTC
TRBV5-4	TRBJ1-2	.	few	CASSLAGGANYGYTF	TGTGCCAGCAGCTTGGCGGGTGGAGCTAACTATGGCTACACCTTC
TRBV5-4	TRBJ2-1	.	.	CASSLAVQYNEQFF	TGTGCCAGCAGCTTGGCCGTTCAGTACAATGAGCAGTTCTTC
TRBV5-4	TRBJ2-3	.	.	CASSLAGREISSDTQYF	TGTGCCAGCAGCTTGGCAGGACGGGAGATTTCATCGGATACGCAGTATTTT
TRBV6-1	TRBJ2-7	.	.	CASIPGGVGRYEQYF	TGTGCCAGCATCCCCGGCGGGGTGGGTCGCTACGAGCAGTACTTC
TRBV12-5	TRBJ1-3	.	once	CASGLVRGDWTSGNTIYF	TGTGCTAGTGGTTTGGTACGAGGGGACTGGACCTCTGGAAACACCATATATTTT
TRBV5-6	TRBJ1-2	TRBD1	.	CASSFKGARYGYTF	TGTGCCAGCAGCTTTAAGGGGGCGCGGTATGGCTACACCTTC
TRBV9	TRBJ1-2	.	.	CASSVQGGGSNGYTF	TGTGCCAGCAGCGTACAGGGAGGAGGGTCGAATGGCTACACCTTC
TRBV5-1	TRBJ2-1	TRBD1	.	CASSLGGTANNEQFF	TGCGCCAGCAGCTTGGGGGGGACAGCCAACAATGAGCAGTTCTTC
TRBV5-6	TRBJ2-1	TRBD2	.	CASSLGTSGYRKGNEQFF	TGTGCCAGCAGCTTAGGGACTAGCGGGTACCGTAAGGGCAATGAGCAGTTCTTC
TRBV27	TRBJ2-4	.	.	CASSSQYGQNLAKNIQYF	TGTGCCAGCAGTTCCCAATACGGACAGAATCTAGCCAAAAACATTCAGTACTTC
TRBV2	TRBJ2-4	TRBD1	.	CASGGQLNIQYF	TGTGCCAGCGGGGGACAGCTCAACATTCAGTACTTC
TRBV7-7	TRBJ2-3	.	.	CASSSTPTDTQYF	TGTGCTAGCAGCTCTACCCCCACAGATACGCAGTATTTT
TRBV18	TRBJ2-5	.	.	CASSPPGAGETQYF	TGTGCCAGCTCACCACCGGGGGCTGGGGAGACCCAGTACTTC
TRBV7-7	TRBJ1-6	TRBD1	.	CASSLVQGASYNSPLHF	TGTGCTAGCAGCTTAGTGCAGGGGGCATCCTATAATTCACCCCTCCACTTT
TRBV5-1	TRBJ2-7	TRBD1	.	CASSLYGQGSYEQYF	TGCGCCAGCAGCTTGTACGGACAGGGGTCCTACGAGCAGTACTTC
TRBV30	TRBJ1-5	TRBD1	.	CAWSGQGLGNQPQHF	TGTGCCTGGAGCGGACAGGGTCTGGGCAATCAGCCCCAGCATTTT
TRBV6-5	TRBJ2-5	.	.	CASSRGTVETQYF	TGTGCCAGCAGTCGCGGGACAGTAGAGACCCAGTACTTC
TRBV28	TRBJ2-7	.	.	CASSSPSGAGDYEQYF	TGTGCCAGCAGTTCCCCTTCGGGGGCGGGGGACTACGAGCAGTACTTC
TRBV2	TRBJ1-5	.	.	CASSPTGNNQPQHF	TGTGCCAGCAGTCCCACAGGGAACAATCAGCCCCAGCATTTT
TRBV28	TRBJ2-7	.	.	CASTLGFGGFYEQYF	TGTGCCAGCACCCTCGGGTTTGGAGGGTTCTACGAGCAGTACTTC
TRBV6-1	TRBJ1-2	TRBD1	.	CASRVRQGDYGYTF	TGTGCCAGCAGAGTTAGACAGGGGGACTATGGCTACACCTTC
TRBV15	TRBJ1-2	.	.	CATSSDRAPSLNYGYTF	TGTGCCACCAGCAGTGATCGTGCCCCGAGCCTCAACTATGGCTACACCTTC
TRBV7-9	TRBJ2-3	TRBD1	.	CASSYRQGGTDTQYF	TGTGCCAGCAGCTACCGACAGGGAGGCACAGATACGCAGTATTTT
TRBV21-1	TRBJ2-7	.	few	CASTHWATPGLAGENEQYF	TGTGCCAGCACACATTGGGCAACACCGGGACTAGCGGGAGAGAACGAGCAGTACTTC
TRBV7-9	TRBJ2-1	.	.	CASSLAGEAGRREQFF	TGTGCCAGCAGCTTAGCTGGGGAGGCGGGACGTCGTGAGCAGTTCTTC
TRBV6-1	TRBJ2-2	TRBD2	few	CASSDLLAETGELFF	TGTGCCAGCAGTGACTTACTAGCGGAGACCGGGGAGCTGTTTTTT
TRBV5-1	TRBJ2-5	TRBD1	.	CASSLTGGIFETQYF	TGCGCCAGCAGCCTAACAGGGGGCATCTTTGAGACCCAGTACTTC
TRBV6-5	TRBJ2-7	TRBD2	.	CASSYSNPREGYEQYF	TGTGCCAGCAGTTACTCGAACCCTCGGGAGGGCTACGAGCAGTACTTC
TRBV18	TRBJ2-2	.	.	CASSPNTQMNTGELFF	TGTGCCAGCTCACCAAACACCCAAATGAACACCGGGGAGCTGTTTTTT